The TCR beta chain described here comes from a study of shared clonotypes between healthy human individuals. Naive CD8 cells comprised CD45RO-negative, CCR7-positively selected cells, excluding terminally differentiated effector memory CD45RA+ cells. This CDR3 region has 13 residues. With V trimmed by 5 bases and J by 5 bases, 4 bases remained unmatched. Germline V gives CDR1 SGHAT, CDR2 FQNNGV. In replicate PCRs of sorted subsets, approximately 210 ng DNA, some 28,000 T cell genomes, was used. How the authors handled the data: With immunoSEQ giving junction-only sequences and no quality scores, filtering differed. Clones were read by immunoSEQ multiplex PCR, and TCRdb kept only the in-frame ones, dropping some. V and J calls and clone size are as listed in that table; D and trimming were resolved from the DNA. The sample includes under 2,000,000 clones, about 94% of them seen just once.

The J gene is TRBJ2-5, the V gene TRBV11-2; 8 bases map to TRBD2. The TCR sequence derives from a man between 18 and 29 years old in good health. Sequencing was performed on naive CD8+ T cells sorted from blood. This CDR3 reads CASSHPGGETQYF. In DNA, the CDR3 is TGTGCCAGCAGCCATCCGGGGGGGGAGACCCAGTACTTC. The complete variable domain, with remaining parts taken from reference TRBV11-2 and TRBJ2-5, reads EAGVAQSPRYKIIEKRQSVAFWCNPISGHATLYWYQQILGQGPKLLIQFQNNGVVDDSQLPKDRFSAERLKGVDSTLKIQPAKLEDSAVYLCASSHPGGETQYFGPGTRLLVL.